This T cell receptor beta chain was sequenced for a study of cytomegalovirus exposure and HLA in healthy donors. 13 Jbeta primers and 60 Vbeta primers were used for the PCR. The repertoire was sequenced with immunoSEQ multiplex PCR; TCRdb's copy has only in-frame clones and lacks some. The sample lists 90,000 to 140,000 clones, approximately 72% occurring once. This CDR3 region has 15 residues. The germline V gene encodes CDR1 GTSNPN and CDR2 SVGIG (reference sequence). Trimming pared 0 bases from V and 5 bases from J, leaving 13 bases between. The sequenced sample was PBMCs. The chain links TRBV30 to TRBJ1-4; the D gene is possibly TRBD1 (5 bases). This clonotype was sampled from a man younger than 45 in good health and CMV-seronegative. CDR3 amino acids: CAWSVRAGQNEKLFF. CDR3 nucleotide sequence: TGTGCCTGGAGTGTAAGGGCAGGGCAAAATGAAAAACTGTTTTTT.